This record looks at one T cell receptor (beta chain) sequence and its context. The same CDR3 is also encoded by other DNA sequences in this sample. It was with 60 Vbeta and 13 Jbeta primers that the PCR ran. Clones were sequenced by immunoSEQ multiplex PCR, and TCRdb holds only the in-frame ones, with some missing. The sample contains 150,000 or so clones, over 60% of which appear only once. CDR1 is SGHNT, CDR2 YENEEA, per germline. This CDR3 has 14 amino acids. Trimming took 5 bases from V and 2 from J; bases not matched to a gene: 4. These data originate in a study of cytomegalovirus exposure and HLA in healthy donors.

The sequenced material came from PBMCs. The sequence derives from a male donor in good health and CMV-seronegative. The V and J genes are TRBV11-3 and TRBJ1-1; TRBD1 agrees at 8 bases. The chain's CDR3 is CASSPGGVNTEAFF. As DNA, the CDR3 is TGTGCCAGCAGCCCAGGGGGCGTCAACACTGAAGCTTTCTTT.